What follows are 14 T cell receptor beta chains derived from one specimen sequenced in a study of Graves' ophthalmopathy and Graves' hyperthyroidism. Transcripts of RNA were the source for amplifying TCR beta CDR3 regions. The workflow started with a first-round RT-PCR run with HTBI primers and then moved on to a second-round multiplex PCR. TCRdb ran MiXCR on the multiplex PCR reads and lists one entry per CDR3 protein. The profile covers some 1.1 million distinct CDR3 sequences, with 35% to 40% appearing a single time and 11% taken by the ten largest. The material sequenced was peripheral blood or thyroid tissue (not recorded which). These receptors were taken from an adult man with Graves' hyperthyroidism.

This clonotype was seen at least ten times. The chain recombines TRBV29-1 with TRBJ1-1; 7 bases match TRBD1. From germline, CDR1 is SQVTM and CDR2 ANQGSEA. Germline trimming cut 7 bases from V and 11 bases from J; bases unmatched to any gene: 13. This CDR3 comprises 12 residues. The CDR3 loop is CSAQQGGGLAFF. The CDR3 DNA follows: TGCAGCGCACAGCAGGGGGGGGGGTTGGCTTTCTTT.

In this sample, this clonotype turned up a few times. The V and J genes are TRBV6-5 and TRBJ1-5; D not certain. Germline-derived CDR1 and CDR2 are MNHEY and SVGAGI. The CDR3 is made up of 16 amino acids. Trimming removed 2 bases from V and 7 bases from J, with 18 bases in between. The CDR3 loop is CASSYPVVRQGQPQHF. In DNA, the CDR3 is TGTGCCAGCAGTTACCCCGTTGTGAGGCAAGGACAGCCCCAGCATTTT.

This clonotype appeared a few times. The chain is built from TRBV6-6 and TRBJ2-7; 11 nucleotides line up with TRBD1. The V gene's germline CDR1 is MNHNY and CDR2 SVGAGI (reference sequence). There are 15 residues in the CDR3. V gave up 4 bases and J gave up 7 bases; unmatched junction bases: 9. DNA of the CDR3: TGTGCCAGCAGTTCACCAGGACAGGGGGCGGGAGAGCAGTACTTC. It specifies CASSSPGQGAGEQYF.

This chain links TRBV7-9 with TRBJ1-2, with a tentative D call TRBD1 (5 bases). Trimming stripped 6 bases from V and 8 bases from J, with 19 bases between. The CDR3 is made up of 14 amino acids. CDR1 is SEHNR and CDR2 is FQNEAQ in the germline V gene (reference sequence). CDR3 DNA: TGTGCCAGCAGTCAAGGAGGGGCTTATCTCGGCTACACCTTC. This gives the protein CASSQGGAYLGYTF.

Concerning this clonotype: A read error is possible here, since a much larger clone lies one base away. The V call is TRBV7-2, the J call TRBJ1-2; D remains unclear. From germline, CDR1 is SGHTA and CDR2 FQGNSA. This CDR3 spans 13 amino acids. With 3 bases removed from V and 3 bases from J, the gap between germline ends came to 8 bases. As DNA, the CDR3 is TGTGCCAGCAGCTTTGGGTGGCACTATGGCTACACCTTC. Amino acids: CASSFGWHYGYTF. The whole variable domain, remainder taken from reference TRBV7-2 and TRBJ1-2, is GAGVSQSPSNKVTEKGKDVELRCDPISGHTALYWYRQSLGQGLEFLIYFQGNSAPDKSGLPSDRFSAERTGGSVSTLTIQRTQQEDSAVYLCASSFGWHYGYTFGSGTRLTVV.

This clonotype was found many times. The chain joins TRBV7-8 to TRBJ1-5; 8 bases fit TRBD1. This CDR3 has 16 amino acids. Germline V lookup: CDR1 SGHVS, CDR2 FQNEAQ. V gave up 7 bases and J gave up 3 bases; unmatched junction bases: 11. For the CDR3, the DNA is TGTGCCAGCACCATGCGGACAGGGAGTTCCAATCAGCCCCAGCATTTT. This encodes CASTMRTGSSNQPQHF.

This clonotype came up many times. The chain has TRBV29-1 and TRBJ1-4; a possible D gene is TRBD1 (6 bases). The germline CDR1 and CDR2 sequences are SQVTM and ANQGSEA. The CDR3 is made up of 13 amino acids. Trimming cost V 4 bases and J 8 bases, with 14 bases left between them. The DNA of the CDR3 is TGCAGCGTTGGGGAACAGGGAAACGAAAAACTGTTTTTT. Translation gives CSVGEQGNEKLFF.

This clonotype was observed a few times. The rearrangement links TRBV20-1 to TRBJ1-5, with D possibly TRBD1 on 6 matching bases. V lost 4 bases to trimming and J lost 7 bases, with 14 bases between them. This CDR3 spans 13 amino acids. Per germline, CDR1 DFQATT and CDR2 SNEGSKA (reference sequence). As DNA, the CDR3 is TGCAGTGCTACTAGGGGGGTGGTACAGCCCCAGCATTTT. It codes for CSATRGVVQPQHF.

V is TRBV20-1 and J is TRBJ2-2, with D possibly being TRBD1 (6 bases). V lost 2 bases, J lost 6 bases, and 10 bases lay in between. CDR1 and CDR2 (germline): DFQATT, SNEGSKA (reference sequence). This CDR3 comprises 13 residues. CDR3 amino acids: CSARQQGSGELFF. The CDR3 DNA follows: TGCAGTGCTAGACAACAGGGTTCCGGGGAGCTGTTTTTT.

This clonotype was observed a single time. This chain uses TRBV5-6 with TRBJ1-2, with 8 bases identical to TRBD1. Unmatched junction bases numbered 5, after V lost 3 bases and J lost 7 bases. The CDR3 spans 13 residues. Looked up from germline, CDR1 is SGHDT and CDR2 is YYEEEE. CDR3 bases: TGTGCCAGCAGCTACGGACAGGGAGTTGGCTACACCTTC. This translates into CASSYGQGVGYTF.

This clonotype was counted a few times. The chain recombines TRBV6-4 with TRBJ2-6; D perhaps matches TRBD2 (5 bases). V was trimmed by 2 bases and J by 3 bases, leaving 8 bases between them. The CDR3 is 15 residues long. Germline V CDR1 and CDR2: MRHNA, SNTAGT. The CDR3 spells CASSDDAGGANVLTF. The DNA of the CDR3 is TGTGCCAGCAGTGACGACGCGGGTGGGGCCAACGTCCTGACTTTC.

This clonotype was picked up many times. The chain employs TRBV7-6 and TRBJ1-1; no clear D gene. CDR3 length: 13 amino acids. CDR1 is SGHVS, CDR2 FNYEAQ, per germline. V was shortened by 3 bases and J by 5 bases, with 10 bases between the two germline ends. The CDR3 DNA reads TGTGCCAGCAGCTTTAAGCCGGGTACTGAAGCTTTCTTT. This translates into CASSFKPGTEAFF.

This clonotype was seen at least ten times. This chain joins TRBV5-6 and TRBJ2-5; the D call may be TRBD1 or TRBD2 (9 bases each). In germline, CDR1 is SGHDT, CDR2 YYEEEE. This CDR3 is 17 amino acids long. V gave up 3 bases and J gave up 5 bases, with 23 bases separating them. CDR3 in amino acids: CASSSPGQGLAGETQYF. In nucleotides, the CDR3 is TGTGCCAGCAGCTCCCCGGGACAGGGACTAGCCGGTGAGACCCAGTACTTC.

Ten or more counts support this clonotype. The chain uses TRBV2 and TRBJ1-5, with a tentative D call TRBD1 (6 bases). The V and J ends lost 3 bases and 7 bases respectively, with 10 bases between them. Germline V gene data show CDR1 as SNHLY and CDR2 as FYNNEI. This CDR3 comprises 13 residues. The CDR3 loop is CASSDGGQQPQHF. CDR3 nucleotide sequence: TGTGCCAGCAGTGACGGGGGGCAACAGCCCCAGCATTTT.